This T cell receptor beta chain is drawn from a study of vaccination effects on CD4 cells after COVID-19. There are 19 residues in the CDR3. V was pared by 4 bases and J by 2 bases, with 21 bases between. CDR1 is MNHEY, CDR2 SVGEGT, per germline. With the ViraFEST assay, the study expanded antigen-specific CD4+ T cells using viral peptide pools, then sequenced them. Isolating CD4+ T cells followed approximately 11 days of culture. Vaccinees lacked prior SARS-CoV-2 infection and tested negative for nucleocapsid antibodies. A word on this clone: The antigen is unknown.

Assay: immunoSEQ multiplex PCR; the TCRdb copy retains only in-frame clones and omits some. The repertoire holds roughly 50,000 clones, with roughly three quarters as singletons. This specimen consisted of CD4+ T cells from PBMCs cultured with HCoV-OC43 spike peptides, obtained before COVID-19 vaccination. Subset meaning: HCoV-OC43 spike overlapping peptide pool stimulation. The TCR comes from a human donor who received a COVID-19 vaccine. J is TRBJ2-6 and V is TRBV6-2 or TRBV6-3; D uncertain. CDR3 coding DNA: TGTGCCAGCAGTTTTGTTATACGGTCAGCATCGACTGGGGCCAACGTCCTGACTTTC. This codes for CASSFVIRSASTGANVLTF.